This T cell receptor (beta chain) originates from a study of blood T cell repertoires in COVID-19. The V gene lost 0 bases and the J gene lost 2 bases, with 9 bases spanning the gap. Germline V lookup: CDR1 SGHKS, CDR2 YYEKEE (reference sequence). The CDR3 loop spans 14 amino acids. Assay used: immunoSEQ multiplex PCR; TCRdb lists only in-frame clones, some missing. The sample carries about 180,000 clones, 88% recorded once. This clone has a single count. This sample also contains other DNA sequences that code for the same CDR3. The chain links TRBV5-5 to TRBJ2-7, with D tentatively TRBD2 (6 bases). Source material: PBMCs or T cells enriched from blood (not recorded which). The source is a woman between 18 and 30 years old who had recovered from COVID-19. CDR3: CASSLGGGTYEQYF. CDR3 coding DNA: TGTGCCAGCAGCTTGGGAGGAGGGACCTACGAGCAGTACTTC. The whole variable domain, filled in from reference TRBV5-5 and TRBJ2-7, reads DAGVTQSPTHLIKTRGQQVTLRCSPISGHKSVSWYQQVLGQGPQFIFQYYEKEERGRGNFPDRFSARQFPNYSSELNVNALLLGDSALYLCASSLGGGTYEQYFGPGTRLTVT.